This T cell receptor beta chain was sequenced for a study of regulatory T cells in long-lasting Graves disease. This clonotype was seen many times. Its matching antigen is unknown. Time point specified: newly diagnosed GD, antithyroid drugs for less than 3 months. PBMCs provided the RNA from which the TCR library was made. The CDR3 runs to 17 residues. With 0 bases removed from V and 1 base from J, the gap between germline ends came to 13 bases. Germline V gives CDR1 MNHEY, CDR2 SVGEGT. The study's findings and limits: Those with persistent disease had in common more public clonotypes (approximately 2,500) than new patients (more than 900).

The authors built TCR beta libraries using iRepertoire HTBI primers and Arm-PCR of CDR3 regions. Each CDR3 protein gets one entry after TCRdb re-called the multiplex PCR reads with MiXCR. The table shows fewer than 550,000 distinct CDR3 sequences, with about 16% occurring only once. A further study also used this sample, focusing on T cells in Graves' hyperthyroidism and ophthalmopathy. This second report adds: Patients showing uncontrolled infection, other autoimmune disease, pregnancy or lactation were ineligible. With the HTBI primer set, the TCR CDR3 went through a first round of RT-PCR. Among clonotypes expanded in thyroid above 0.001, most were also found in blood.

The V call is TRBV6-2 or TRBV6-3, the J call TRBJ1-5, with no clear D. This specimen was peripheral blood mononuclear cells (PBMCs), taken at new diagnosis, from a patient treated with antithyroid drugs. The TCR originated in a woman aged 35-65 years with Graves disease. This CDR3 reads CASSYSDLGASNQPQHF. CDR3 nucleotide sequence: TGTGCCAGCAGTTACTCGGATTTGGGAGCCAGCAATCAGCCCCAGCATTTT.